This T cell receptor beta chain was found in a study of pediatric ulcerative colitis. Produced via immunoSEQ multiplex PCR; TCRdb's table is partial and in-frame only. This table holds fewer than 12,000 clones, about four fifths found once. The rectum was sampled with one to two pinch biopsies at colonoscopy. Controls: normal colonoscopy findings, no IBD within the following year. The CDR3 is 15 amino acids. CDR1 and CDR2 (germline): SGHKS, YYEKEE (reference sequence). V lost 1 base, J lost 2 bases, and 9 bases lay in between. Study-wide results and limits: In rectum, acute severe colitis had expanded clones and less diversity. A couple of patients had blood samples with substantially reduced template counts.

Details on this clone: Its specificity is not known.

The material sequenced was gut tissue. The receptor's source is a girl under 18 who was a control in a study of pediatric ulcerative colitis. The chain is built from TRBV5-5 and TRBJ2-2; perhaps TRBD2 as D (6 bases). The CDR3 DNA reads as TGTGCCAGCAGCTTGTACGGGAGCAACACCGGGGAGCTGTTTTTT. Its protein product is CASSLYGSNTGELFF.